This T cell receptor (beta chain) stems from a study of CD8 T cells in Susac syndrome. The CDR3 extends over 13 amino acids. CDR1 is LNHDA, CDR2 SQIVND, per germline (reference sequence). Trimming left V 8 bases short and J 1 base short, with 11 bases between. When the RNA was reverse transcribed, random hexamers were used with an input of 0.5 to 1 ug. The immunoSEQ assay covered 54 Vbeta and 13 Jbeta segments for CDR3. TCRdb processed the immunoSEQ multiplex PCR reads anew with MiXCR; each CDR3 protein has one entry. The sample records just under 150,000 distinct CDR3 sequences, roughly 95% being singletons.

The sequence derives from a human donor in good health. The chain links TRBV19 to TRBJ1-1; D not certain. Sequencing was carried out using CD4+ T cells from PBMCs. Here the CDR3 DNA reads TGTGCCAGTGTCTTCGACTGGAACACTGAAGCTTTCTTT. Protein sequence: CASVFDWNTEAFF.